This entry lists 10 T cell receptor beta chains sequenced from one sample in a study of OX40 agonist ivuxolimab in advanced cancers. Repertoires were generated with immunoSEQ multiplex PCR, while TCRdb's copy carries only in-frame clones and drops some. The sample includes about 80,000 clones, about nine tenths seen only once; the top ten take approximately 8%. Sequencing was performed on CD4+ or CD8+ T cells sorted from blood, taken in a trial of the OX40 agonist ivuxolimab. The receptors were sampled from an adult with an advanced solid tumor such as melanoma, head and neck, liver or kidney cancer.

V is TRBV5-4 and J is TRBJ2-7; D is undetermined. The CDR3 covers 13 residues. CDR1 is SGHNT, CDR2 YYREEE, per germline (reference sequence). Trimming stripped 0 bases from V and 4 bases from J, with 8 bases between. Here the CDR3 reads CASSLGGRYEQYF. DNA for the CDR3: TGTGCCAGCAGCTTGGGGGGAAGGTACGAGCAGTACTTC.

This rearrangement joins TRBV18 to TRBJ1-1; no firm D call. The germline V gene encodes CDR1 KGHSH and CDR2 LQKENI. The V end lost 2 bases, the J end lost 3 bases, and 13 bases lay between the germline ends. CDR3 length: 15 residues. The CDR3 nucleotides are TGTGCCAGCTCACCAAAGACGTCCCCGGACACTGAAGCTTTCTTT. Translation gives CASSPKTSPDTEAFF.

The chain is built from TRBV11-2 and TRBJ2-1; D is perhaps TRBD2 (6 bases). This CDR3 has 14 residues. V lost 1 base to trimming and J lost 9 bases, with 13 bases between them. Germline V gene sequence: CDR1 SGHAT, CDR2 FQNNGV. The DNA of the CDR3 is TGTGCCAGCAGCTTAGTTGGAGGGTGGCTTGAGCAGTTCTTC. Amino acid sequence: CASSLVGGWLEQFF.

The chain links TRBV5-1 to TRBJ2-3; D call uncertain. CDR1 and CDR2 (germline): SGHRS, YFSETQ. V dropped 5 bases and J dropped 2 bases, with 9 bases sitting between them. The length of the CDR3 is 13 residues. The CDR3 region has the DNA TGCGCCAGCAGATATGAAAACACAGATACGCAGTATTTT. Translated, it gives CASRYENTDTQYF.

The chain links TRBV18 to TRBJ1-6; 8 bases are shared with TRBD1. The J segment lost 11 bases and the V segment lost 4 bases, leaving 7 bases of the junction unmatched. The CDR3 is made up of 14 amino acids. Germline values: CDR1 KGHSH, CDR2 LQKENI. DNA for the CDR3: TGTGCCAGCTCACTGACAGGGGAAAATCCACCCCTCCACTTT. Protein: CASSLTGENPPLHF.

CDR3 amino acids: CASSELAGGETQYF. CDR3 nucleotides: TGTGCCAGCAGTGAGTTGGCAGGGGGGGAGACCCAGTACTTC. The J gene is TRBJ2-5, the V gene TRBV6-4; maybe TRBD1 (7 bases). Germline-derived CDR1 and CDR2 are MRHNA and SNTAGT. This CDR3 contains 14 residues. The ends were cut back, 3 bases at V and 5 bases at J, with 13 bases in the middle.

J is TRBJ2-7 and V is TRBV27; possible D gene TRBD2, 6 bases. CDR1 MNHEY and CDR2 SMNVEV come from the germline V gene (reference sequence). The V and J ends lost 4 bases and 10 bases respectively, with 14 bases between them. The CDR3 sequence is 12 residues long. CDR3 sequence (DNA): TGTGCCAGCAGTTCCCTTACCGGGGGACAGTACTTC. It encodes CASSSLTGGQYF.

This clone has more than one count but fewer than ten. V usage is TRBV6-6 and J usage is TRBJ2-7; D assignment may be TRBD1 or TRBD2 (5 bases each). Looked up from germline, CDR1 is MNHNY and CDR2 is SVGAGI (reference sequence). The CDR3 sequence is 14 residues long. With 8 bases removed from V and 7 bases from J, the gap between germline ends came to 21 bases. CDR3 DNA: TGTGCCAGCGGGGAATTTACGGGGCCTAATGAGCAGTACTTC. It specifies CASGEFTGPNEQYF.

This clone was seen only once. The chain is built from TRBV27 and TRBJ1-5, with D possibly being TRBD1 (6 bases). Germline CDR1 reads MNHEY; CDR2 reads SMNVEV (reference sequence). CDR3 length: 16 residues. V was pared by 2 bases and J by 4 bases, with 15 bases between. In DNA form, the CDR3 reads TGTGCCAGCAGTTTAGGGGCAGGGGAAAGAAATCAGCCCCAGCATTTT. Protein sequence: CASSLGAGERNQPQHF.

This chain joins TRBV11-2 and TRBJ2-1; 8 positions match TRBD1. The germline V gene has CDR1 SGHAT and CDR2 FQNNGV. J gave up 7 bases and V 0 bases, and 5 bases lay outside the gene matches. The CDR3 consists of 15 residues. CDR3 sequence: CASSLDPGGINEQFF. The CDR3 nucleotides are TGTGCCAGCAGCTTAGATCCAGGGGGCATAAATGAGCAGTTCTTC.